The 5 T cell receptor beta chains listed next were all sequenced from one sample in a study of T-cell reconstitution after alpha-beta-depleted transplantation in children. Unique molecular identifiers were used in preparing the TCRbeta library. TCRdb redid the calling of the PCR reads with MiXCR, one entry per CDR3 protein. The sample shows around 490,000 distinct CDR3 sequences, over 10% of them seen only once. The specimen comprised PBMCs, mostly from graft donor cells, sampled 180 days after TCRalphabeta/CD19-depleted stem cell transplant. The receptors shown here come from a female patient younger than 10 who had a stem cell transplant for aplastic anemia, so the T cells may come from the graft donor.

At least ten counts were recorded for this clonotype. The chain joins TRBV12-3 or TRBV12-4 to TRBJ1-2; 7 bases match TRBD1. The CDR3 has 13 residues. Trimming removed 7 bases from V and 8 bases from J; junction bases left unmatched: 10. CDR3 nucleotide sequence: TGTGCCAGCACTGGGACAGACTCTAGAGGCTACACCTTC. Amino acid sequence: CASTGTDSRGYTF.

This chain uses TRBV20-1 with TRBJ1-4; the match to TRBD1 covers 10 bases. Trimming cost V 3 bases and J 7 bases; bases outside gene matches: 2. The germline CDR1 and CDR2 sequences are DFQATT and SNEGSKA (reference sequence). CDR3 length: 13 residues. The CDR3 protein is CSARDRGSEKLFF. CDR3 nucleotides: TGCAGTGCTAGGGACAGGGGGAGTGAAAAACTGTTTTTT.

This clonotype occurred a few times. This chain joins TRBV28 and TRBJ2-4, with D perhaps matching TRBD1 (6 bases). This CDR3 is 15 amino acids long. The V end was cut by 6 bases, the J end by 1 base, with 13 bases between. Germline V gives CDR1 MDHEN, CDR2 SYDVKM. CDR3 protein: CASSPSGQAKNIQYF. Written as DNA, the CDR3 is TGTGCCAGCAGCCCCTCCGGACAGGCCAAAAACATTCAGTACTTC.

The chain joins TRBV4-3 to TRBJ2-7, with D possibly matching TRBD1 (5 bases). The V and J ends lost 2 bases and 0 bases respectively, with 17 bases between them. The CDR3 extends over 17 amino acids. Germline V gene lookup returns CDR1 LGHNA and CDR2 YSLEER. The CDR3 DNA follows: TGCGCCAGCAGCCAACTAGATGACAGTAAAAGCTCCTACGAGCAGTACGTC. It encodes CASSQLDDSKSSYEQYV.

CDR3 sequence (DNA): TGTGCCAGCAGCGCCCCTCTTGGCGGGAGGGTCTACAATGAGCAGTTCTTC. Residues: CASSAPLGGRVYNEQFF. This chain links TRBV3-1 with TRBJ2-1; 9 bases are shared with TRBD2. The CDR3 length is 17 residues. CDR1 is LGHDT, CDR2 YNNKEL, per germline (reference sequence). V trimming: 5 bases; J trimming: 3 bases; junction bases outside the gene matches: 11.